This T cell receptor beta chain was observed in a study of regulatory T cells in long-lasting Graves disease. For TCR beta, libraries came from iRepertoire HTBI primers and Arm-PCR of CDR3 regions. TCRdb fed the multiplex PCR reads into MiXCR, producing one record per CDR3 protein. The sample consists of 350,000 to 500,000 distinct CDR3 sequences, less than 20% of them appearing once. As for time point: newly diagnosed GD, antithyroid drugs for less than 3 months. The TCR library was made from RNA extracted from PBMCs. Losses at the gene ends were 4 bases for V and 0 bases for J; bases not matched to a gene: 9. The CDR3 is made up of 17 amino acids. CDR1 MGHRA and CDR2 YSYEKL come from the germline V gene. This clonotype appeared many times. The same sample was also used in a study of T cells in Graves' hyperthyroidism and ophthalmopathy. From that paper: Stability of Graves' hyperthyroidism was defined as absent ophthalmopathy progression within 18 months. First-round RT-PCR of the TCR CDR3 relied on the HTBI primer set.

V and J are TRBV4-1 and TRBJ2-1; the match to TRBD2 covers 7 bases. This sequence originates from a woman under 30 with Graves disease. The specimen comprised peripheral blood mononuclear cells (PBMCs), sampled at new diagnosis, from a patient treated with antithyroid drugs. In nucleotides, the CDR3 is TGCGCCAGCAGCCTCGAGAGCGGGGCCAGCTCCTACAATGAGCAGTTCTTC. It encodes CASSLESGASSYNEQFF.